A selection of T cell receptor beta chains follows, all from one sample in a study of Graves' ophthalmopathy and Graves' hyperthyroidism. TCRdb redid the calling of the multiplex PCR reads with MiXCR, one entry per CDR3 protein. The sample holds approximately 1.2 million distinct CDR3 sequences, 35% to 40% seen once. Sequenced material: peripheral blood or thyroid tissue (not recorded which). The receptors come from an adult man with Graves' hyperthyroidism. CDR3s include the opening cysteine and the closing phenylalanine or tryptophan. Each record gives: CDR3 protein, CDR3 DNA, clone size, CDR3 length, V gene, D gene, J gene. D genes are given only for firm matches. Not every row has a clone size; where given, it reads once, few, many or a size class.

CASSLMRELFF,TGTGCCAGCAGCTTAATGCGGGAGCTGTTTTTT,few,11,TRBV7-2,.,TRBJ2-2
CASSVLSSESGELFF,TGTGCCAGCAGCGTACTATCCAGCGAGTCAGGGGAGCTGTTTTTT,many,15,TRBV9,.,TRBJ2-2
CASSLGGGSSYEQYF,TGTGCCAGCAGCTTAGGGGGGGGGAGCTCCTACGAGCAGTACTTC,many,15,TRBV7-2,TRBD2,TRBJ2-7
CASSYPSGVARGELFF,TGTGCCAGCAGTTATCCTAGCGGGGTGGCAAGGGGGGAGCTGTTTTTT,.,16,TRBV6-6,TRBD2,TRBJ2-2
CATSKRGQAVLHF,TGTGCCACCAGCAAAAGGGGGCAGGCGGTCCTCCACTTT,.,13,TRBV15,TRBD1,TRBJ1-6
CASSEAPGRAGQPQHF,TGTGCCAGCAGTGAAGCGCCCGGTAGGGCGGGACAGCCCCAGCATTTT,.,16,TRBV11-2,.,TRBJ1-5
CAISEASQGGKSEAFF,TGTGCCATCAGTGAGGCGTCCCAGGGGGGCAAGTCTGAAGCTTTCTTT,many,16,TRBV10-3,TRBD1,TRBJ1-1
CASRTGTGGHEQYF,TGTGCCAGCAGAACCGGGACAGGGGGGCACGAGCAGTACTTC,many,14,TRBV2,TRBD1,TRBJ2-7
CSLARTGAGYTF,TGCAGCTTAGCCCGGACAGGCGCTGGCTACACCTTC,.,12,TRBV29-1,TRBD1,TRBJ1-2
CASSQEDGAGGLPQHF,TGCGCCAGCAGCCAAGAAGATGGGGCGGGGGGCTTGCCCCAGCATTTT,few,16,TRBV4-1,.,TRBJ1-5
CASSIRTGQGSEAFF,TGTGCCAGTAGTATTCGGACAGGGCAGGGCTCTGAAGCTTTCTTT,many,15,TRBV19,TRBD1,TRBJ1-1
CSANPGDEQYF,TGCAGTGCTAATCCAGGTGACGAGCAGTACTTC,few,11,TRBV20-1,.,TRBJ2-7
CAISGTGGSEAFF,TGTGCCATCAGTGGGACAGGGGGATCTGAAGCTTTCTTT,.,13,TRBV10-3,TRBD1,TRBJ1-1
CASSLIPSDTEAFF,TGCGCCAGCAGCTTGATTCCCTCAGACACTGAAGCTTTCTTT,.,14,TRBV5-1,.,TRBJ1-1
CAINSRGRNYGYTIYF,TGTGCCATCAATTCCAGGGGGCGGAACTATGGCTACACCATATATTTT,.,16,TRBV7-2,TRBD1,TRBJ1-3
CASTPGSDQPQHF,TGTGCCAGCACCCCAGGTTCGGATCAGCCCCAGCATTTT,.,13,TRBV6-5,.,TRBJ1-5
CASSSASYEQYF,TGTGCCAGCAGCTCCGCCTCCTACGAGCAGTACTTC,many,12,TRBV6-5,.,TRBJ2-7
CASRRNIEGYTF,TGTGCCAGCCGTAGAAACATAGAGGGCTACACCTTC,.,12,TRBV7-9,.,TRBJ1-2
CAITDDAGQQETQYF,TGTGCCATCACGGACGACGCAGGACAGCAAGAGACCCAGTACTTC,.,15,TRBV10-3,.,TRBJ2-5
CSVTSQGEKLFF,TGCAGCGTTACCTCGCAGGGGGAAAAACTGTTTTTT,few,12,TRBV29-1,.,TRBJ1-4
CASSEVRVSYNSPLHF,TGTGCCAGCAGTGAAGTCCGGGTCTCCTATAATTCACCCCTCCACTTT,many,16,TRBV2,.,TRBJ1-6
CASSRTGVYEQYF,TGTGCCAGCAGCCGGACAGGGGTCTACGAGCAGTACTTC,many,13,TRBV18,TRBD1,TRBJ2-7
CASSPGVGRDF,TGTGCCAGCAGTCCCGGTGTGGGTAGGGACTTC,few,11,TRBV28,.,TRBJ2-7
CAISGPGTGSQETQYF,TGTGCCATCAGTGGCCCCGGGACAGGCAGCCAAGAGACCCAGTACTTC,.,16,TRBV10-3,TRBD1,TRBJ2-5
CAISALNRDHTEAFF,TGTGCCATCAGTGCTCTAAACCGGGATCACACTGAAGCTTTCTTT,.,15,TRBV10-3,.,TRBJ1-1
CASSGPSDRGRETQYF,TGTGCCAGCAGTGGGCCGTCGGACAGGGGGCGAGAGACCCAGTACTTC,many,16,TRBV2,TRBD1,TRBJ2-5
CASSLRGGNTEAFF,TGTGCCAGCAGCTTACGGGGCGGTAACACTGAAGCTTTCTTT,many,14,TRBV9,.,TRBJ1-1